The 9 T cell receptor beta chains given below trace back to one sample, sequenced in a study of beta chain features in type 1 diabetes. Isolated RNA was reverse transcribed in full, so expressed TCRB transcripts were sequenced. Sequenced by immunoSEQ multiplex PCR; TCRdb stores in-frame clones only, minus some. The sample yields about 900,000 clones, 17% seen once. The sequencing input was naive CD4+ T cells from blood. These TCRs come from a woman aged 18-29 years in good health.

In its sample, this clone was seen a few times. V and J are TRBV10-1 and TRBJ2-7; D gene uncertain. The CDR3 contains 13 residues. Trimming removed 5 bases at V and 2 bases at J, with 10 bases between. Germline CDR1 is WNHNN and CDR2 is SYGVQD (reference sequence). The CDR3 protein is CASSWDNPYEQYF. In nucleotides, the CDR3 is TGCGCCAGCAGTTGGGATAATCCCTACGAGCAGTACTTC.

This clone was recorded a few times. This chain connects TRBV14 to TRBJ2-1; D is perhaps TRBD1 (6 bases). Germline V gene sequence: CDR1 SGHDN, CDR2 FVKESK. V lost 0 bases and J lost 5, with 17 bases in between. This CDR3 has 17 amino acids. The CDR3, as DNA: TGTGCCAGCAGCCAAGATGGCAACAGGGATTACCACAATGAGCAGTTCTTC. Its protein is CASSQDGNRDYHNEQFF.

J is TRBJ1-2 and V is TRBV21-1. TRBV21-1 is classified as a pseudogene. The CDR3 runs 16 residues. The CDR3 bases are TGTGCCAGCGGGGCCCCCGGGGACGGACCTAACTATGGCTACACCTTC. Amino acids: CASGAPGDGPNYGYTF.

The CDR3 bases are TGTGCCAGCAGTCCCGGGGGCACCTCCTACGAGCAGTACTTC. Protein product: CASSPGGTSYEQYF. The J gene is TRBJ2-7, the V gene TRBV6-1; D could derive from TRBD1 or TRBD2 (6 bases each). The CDR3 is 14 residues long. V was shortened by 5 bases and J by 0 bases, with 11 bases between the two germline ends. Per germline, CDR1 MNHNS and CDR2 SASEGT.

This clone was detected ten times or more. The V gene is TRBV4-3, the J gene TRBJ2-6; 9 nucleotides match TRBD1. V was pared by 3 bases and J by 12 bases, with 6 bases of the junction left unmatched. The CDR3 sequence is 14 residues long. Germline V gene data show CDR1 as LGHNA and CDR2 as YSLEER. As DNA, the CDR3 is TGCGCCAGCAGCCAGGGACAGGGAAACACCGTCCTGACTTTC. Translated: CASSQGQGNTVLTF.

This clone was seen only a few times. The chain links TRBV27 to TRBJ2-7; weak D call: TRBD1 (7 bases). This CDR3 region has 18 residues. V was trimmed by 0 bases and J by 5 bases, leaving 23 bases between them. CDR1 MNHEY and CDR2 SMNVEV come from the germline V gene (reference sequence). CDR3 sequence: CASSLSRVWRGRGNEQYF. CDR3 sequence (DNA): TGTGCCAGCAGTTTATCGAGGGTGTGGAGGGGGCGCGGAAACGAGCAGTACTTC.

This chain's CDR3 is CASSVPGPTGLDYTF. CDR3 DNA sequence: TGTGCCAGCAGTGTTCCTGGCCCAACAGGGTTGGACTACACCTTC. The chain employs TRBV25-1 and TRBJ1-2; a possible D gene is TRBD1 (6 bases). Germline loops: CDR1 MGHDK, CDR2 SYGVNS. This CDR3 is 15 amino acids long. The germline V and J ends were trimmed by 4 bases and 10 bases, with 22 bases remaining between them.

This clone was seen a handful of times. CDR3 amino acids: CASSIDRGSYNEQFF. CDR3 nucleotide sequence: TGTGCCAGCTCAATCGACAGGGGATCCTACAATGAGCAGTTCTTC. This chain joins TRBV18 and TRBJ2-1; 8 bases line up with TRBD1. The germline gives CDR1 KGHSH, CDR2 LQKENI. CDR3 length equals 15 residues. V lost 5 bases and J lost 1; bases outside the gene matches: 4.

This clone was observed a handful of times. The germline gene is not matched at one end of the junction; a read error may be the cause. The chain has TRBV7-2 and TRBJ2-7; D gene uncertain. Germline V gives CDR1 SGHTA, CDR2 FQGNSA. The CDR3 covers 12 residues. The DNA for the CDR3 is TGTGCCAGCAGCTTAATATCCTCCGAGCAGTACTTC. Amino acids: CASSLISSEQYF.